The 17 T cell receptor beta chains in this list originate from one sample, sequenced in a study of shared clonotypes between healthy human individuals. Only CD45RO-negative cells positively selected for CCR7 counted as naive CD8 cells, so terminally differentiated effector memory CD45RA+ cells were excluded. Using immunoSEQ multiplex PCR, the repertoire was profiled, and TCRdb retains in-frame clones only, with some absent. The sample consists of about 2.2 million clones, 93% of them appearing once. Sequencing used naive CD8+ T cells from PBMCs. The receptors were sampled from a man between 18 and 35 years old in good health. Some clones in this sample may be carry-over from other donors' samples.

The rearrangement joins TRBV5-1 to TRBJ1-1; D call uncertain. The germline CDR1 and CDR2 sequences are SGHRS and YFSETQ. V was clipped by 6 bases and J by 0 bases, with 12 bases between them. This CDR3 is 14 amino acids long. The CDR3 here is CASTRLNMNTEAFF. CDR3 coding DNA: TGCGCCAGCACCAGACTCAACATGAACACTGAAGCTTTCTTT.

CDR3 amino acids: CASSSSGTGDQETQYF. The CDR3 nucleotides read TGTGCCAGCAGTTCCTCCGGGACAGGGGACCAAGAGACCCAGTACTTC. The V call is TRBV27, the J call TRBJ2-5, with 10 bases fitting TRBD1. Trimming removed 4 bases from V and 0 bases from J; junction bases left unmatched: 5. Germline CDR1 is MNHEY and CDR2 is SMNVEV (reference sequence). This CDR3 is built from 16 residues.

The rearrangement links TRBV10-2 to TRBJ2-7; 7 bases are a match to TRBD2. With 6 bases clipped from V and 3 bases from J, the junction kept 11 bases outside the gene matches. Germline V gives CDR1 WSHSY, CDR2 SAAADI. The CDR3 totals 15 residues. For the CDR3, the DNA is TGCGCCAGCAGGGGAAGCGGGGCTGGTATCTACGAGCAGTACTTC. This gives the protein CASRGSGAGIYEQYF.

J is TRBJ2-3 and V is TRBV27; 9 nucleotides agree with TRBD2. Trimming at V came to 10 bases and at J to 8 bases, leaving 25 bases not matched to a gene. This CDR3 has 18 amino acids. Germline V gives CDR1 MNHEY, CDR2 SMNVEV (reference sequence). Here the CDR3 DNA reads TGTGCCACTGGCTCTGTGGGTGTGGCGGGGGGGCCCTATGGTACGCAGTATTTT. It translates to CATGSVGVAGGPYGTQYF.

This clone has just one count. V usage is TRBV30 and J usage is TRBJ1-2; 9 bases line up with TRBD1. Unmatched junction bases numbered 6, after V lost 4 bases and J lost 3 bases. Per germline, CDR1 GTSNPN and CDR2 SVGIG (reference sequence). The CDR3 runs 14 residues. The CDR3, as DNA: TGTGCCTGGACTAACAGGGGGCTCGACTATGGCTACACCTTC. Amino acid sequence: CAWTNRGLDYGYTF. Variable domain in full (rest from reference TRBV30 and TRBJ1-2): SQTIHQWPATLVQPVGSPLSLECTVEGTSNPNLYWYRQAAGRGLQLLFYSVGIGQISSEVPQNLSASRPQDRQFILSSKKLLLSDSGFYLCAWTNRGLDYGYTFGSGTRLTVV.

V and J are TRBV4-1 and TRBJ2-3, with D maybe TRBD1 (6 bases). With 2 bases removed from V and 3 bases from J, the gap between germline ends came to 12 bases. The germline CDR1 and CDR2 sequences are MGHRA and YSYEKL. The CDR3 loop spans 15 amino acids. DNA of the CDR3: TGCGCCAGCAGCCAAAGTCAGGGGTTGACAGATACGCAGTATTTT. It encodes CASSQSQGLTDTQYF.

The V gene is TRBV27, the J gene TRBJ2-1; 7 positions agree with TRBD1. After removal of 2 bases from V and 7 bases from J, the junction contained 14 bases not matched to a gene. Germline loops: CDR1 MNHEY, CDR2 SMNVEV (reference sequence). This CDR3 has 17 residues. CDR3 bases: TGTGCCAGCAGTTTAGGGCCAGGGACAGCGTCAGGAAATGAGCAGTTCTTC. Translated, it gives CASSLGPGTASGNEQFF.

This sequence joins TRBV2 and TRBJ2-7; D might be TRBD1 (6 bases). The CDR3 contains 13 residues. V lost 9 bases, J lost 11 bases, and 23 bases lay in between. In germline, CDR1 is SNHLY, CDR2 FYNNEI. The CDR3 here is CASDRIGGGPEYF. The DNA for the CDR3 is TGTGCCAGTGACCGGATTGGGGGCGGCCCAGAGTACTTC. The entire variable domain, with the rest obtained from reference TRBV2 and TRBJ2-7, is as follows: EPEVTQTPSHQVTQMGQEVILRCVPISNHLYFYWYRQILGQKVEFLVSFYNNEISEKSEIFDDQFSVERPDGSNFTLKIRSTKLEDSAMYFCASDRIGGGPEYFGPGTRLTVT.

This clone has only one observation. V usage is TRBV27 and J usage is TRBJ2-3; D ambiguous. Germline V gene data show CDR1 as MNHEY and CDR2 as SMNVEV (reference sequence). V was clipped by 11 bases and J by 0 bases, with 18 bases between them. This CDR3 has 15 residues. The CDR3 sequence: CASAQIGASTDTQYF. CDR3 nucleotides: TGTGCCTCAGCGCAGATCGGAGCTAGCACAGATACGCAGTATTTT.

The CDR3 nucleotides are TGCGCCAGCAGCGGGCAAGTCACTCACACCTGGGTCCAAGAGACCCAGTACTTC. Its protein is CASSGQVTHTWVQETQYF. V and J are TRBV5-1 and TRBJ2-5, with D hard to call. The ends were cut back, 4 bases at V and 1 base at J, with 23 bases in the middle. CDR1 is SGHRS and CDR2 is YFSETQ in the germline V gene. This CDR3 is 18 amino acids long.

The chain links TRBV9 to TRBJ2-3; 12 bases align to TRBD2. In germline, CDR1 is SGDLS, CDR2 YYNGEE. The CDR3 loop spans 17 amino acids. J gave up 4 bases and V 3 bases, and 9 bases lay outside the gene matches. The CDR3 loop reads CASSAAGLAGGADTQYF. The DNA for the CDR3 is TGTGCCAGCAGCGCCGCGGGGCTAGCGGGAGGGGCAGATACGCAGTATTTT.

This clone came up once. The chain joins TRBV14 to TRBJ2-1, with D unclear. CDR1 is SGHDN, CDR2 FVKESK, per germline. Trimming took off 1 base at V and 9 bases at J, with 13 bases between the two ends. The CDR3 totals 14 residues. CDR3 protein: CASSQVKFMSEQFF. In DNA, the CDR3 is TGTGCCAGCAGCCAAGTTAAGTTTATGAGTGAGCAGTTCTTC.

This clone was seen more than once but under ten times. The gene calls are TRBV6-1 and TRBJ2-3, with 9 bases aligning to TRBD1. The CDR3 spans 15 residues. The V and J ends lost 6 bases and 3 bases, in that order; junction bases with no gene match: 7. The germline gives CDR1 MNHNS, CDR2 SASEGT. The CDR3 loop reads CASRTTGGLTDTQYF. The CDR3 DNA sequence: TGTGCCAGCAGGACGACAGGGGGACTTACAGATACGCAGTATTTT.

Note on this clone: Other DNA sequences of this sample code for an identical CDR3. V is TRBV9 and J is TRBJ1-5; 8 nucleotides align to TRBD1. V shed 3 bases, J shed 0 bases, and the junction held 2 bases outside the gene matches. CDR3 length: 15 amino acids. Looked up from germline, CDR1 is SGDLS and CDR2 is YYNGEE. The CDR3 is CASSAGGYSNQPQHF. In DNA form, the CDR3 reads TGTGCCAGCAGCGCAGGGGGCTATAGCAATCAGCCCCAGCATTTT. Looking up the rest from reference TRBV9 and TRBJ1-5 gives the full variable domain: DSGVTQTPKHLITATGQRVTLRCSPRSGDLSVYWYQQSLDQGLQFLIQYYNGEERAKGNILERFSAQQFPDLHSELNLSSLELGDSALYFCASSAGGYSNQPQHFGDGTRLSIL.

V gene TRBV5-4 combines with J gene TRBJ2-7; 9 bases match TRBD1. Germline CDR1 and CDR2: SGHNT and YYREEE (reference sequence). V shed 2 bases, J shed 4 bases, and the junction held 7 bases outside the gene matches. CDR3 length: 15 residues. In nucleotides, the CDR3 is TGTGCCAGCAGCTTCTTAGGACAGGGGAAGTACGAGCAGTACTTC. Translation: CASSFLGQGKYEQYF. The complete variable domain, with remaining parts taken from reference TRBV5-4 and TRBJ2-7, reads ETGVTQSPTHLIKTRGQQVTLRCSSQSGHNTVSWYQQALGQGPQFIFQYYREEENGRGNFPPRFSGLQFPNYSSELNVNALELDDSALYLCASSFLGQGKYEQYFGPGTRLTVT.

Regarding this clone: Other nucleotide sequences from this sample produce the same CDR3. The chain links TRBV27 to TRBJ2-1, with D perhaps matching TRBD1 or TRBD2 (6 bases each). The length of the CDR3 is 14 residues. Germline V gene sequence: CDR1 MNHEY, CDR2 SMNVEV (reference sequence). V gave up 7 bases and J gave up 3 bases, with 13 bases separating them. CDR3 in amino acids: CASTVGGSYNEQFF. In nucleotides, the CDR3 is TGTGCCAGCACAGTGGGGGGCAGCTACAATGAGCAGTTCTTC.

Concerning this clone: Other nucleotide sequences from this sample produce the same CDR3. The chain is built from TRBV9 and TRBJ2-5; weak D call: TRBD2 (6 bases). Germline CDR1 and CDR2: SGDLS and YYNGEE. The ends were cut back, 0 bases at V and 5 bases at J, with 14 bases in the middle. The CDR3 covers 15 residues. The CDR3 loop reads CASSVAGSTGETQYF. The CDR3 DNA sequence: TGTGCCAGCAGCGTAGCCGGGAGCACGGGGGAGACCCAGTACTTC.